The clone carrying this T cell receptor beta chain has a handful of counts. Its antigen is unidentified. The record originates from a study of beta chain features in type 1 diabetes. Study information: Across the samples, 107,917,701 sorted cells were examined in total.

All of the isolated RNA was reverse transcribed, so expressed TCRB transcripts were sequenced. An average of about 3.5 million reads was obtained for naive, central memory and regulatory T cell samples. Measured with immunoSEQ multiplex PCR; TCRdb has only the in-frame clones, and not every one. This table holds 970,000 or so clones, around a sixth found once. This CDR3 contains 15 residues. With 5 bases clipped from V and 6 bases from J, the junction kept 10 bases outside the gene matches. Germline V gene lookup returns CDR1 LNHDA and CDR2 SQIVND (reference sequence). Study-level findings and limits: In these data, an HLA type influence on TCRB rearrangement remained unresolved. PCR might favor shorter templates, but any such skew would affect patients and controls equally.

Sequenced sample: naive CD4+ T cells from blood. The V call is TRBV19, the J call TRBJ2-3; 8 bases are a match to TRBD1. The receptor comes from a woman between 18 and 30 years old in good health. CDR3 in DNA: TGTGCCAGTAGTGTGCAGGGGGCCAGTCCGGATACGCAGTATTTT. Its translation is CASSVQGASPDTQYF.